The text below deals with one T cell receptor (beta chain). What it recognizes is unknown. Clones were read by immunoSEQ multiplex PCR, and TCRdb kept only the in-frame ones, dropping some. The data hold roughly 510,000 clones, with 70% to 90% observed a single time. Treatment in this sample: 15 to 20 received Ad26.COV2.S at low or high dose, single or two shots; several received placebo; per-sample allocation not given. Sampling was performed 63 days after the first vaccine or placebo injection. Expressing Wuhan-strain SARS-CoV-2 spike, an Ad26 vector served as the vaccine. The sample originates from a study of Ad26.COV2.S vaccination and SARS-CoV-2 variants. Study overall: Intramuscular Ad26.COV2.S at 5x10^10 or 1x10^11 viral particles. Study results and caveats: The study found similar non-spike TCR breadth in vaccine and placebo recipients. Placebo recipients had lower spike-specific TCR breadth than vaccine recipients.

The TCR comes from a person between 18 and 60 years old who received the Ad26.COV2.S COVID-19 vaccine or a placebo. The specimen comprised peripheral blood, sampled in a trial of Ad26.COV2.S vaccine versus placebo.

Here the CDR3 DNA reads TGTGCCAGCAGTCCTGGCGGGTACGAGCAGTACTTC. The encoded protein is CASSPGGYEQYF. The gene calls are TRBV2 and TRBJ2-7; possible D gene TRBD2, 5 bases. The V end was cut by 5 bases, the J end by 4 bases, with 9 bases between. The CDR3 is 12 residues long. CDR1 and CDR2 (germline): SNHLY, FYNNEI.